The 18 T cell receptor beta chains below come from one sample, sequenced in a study of T cell responses to AZD1222 COVID-19 vaccine. Here immunoSEQ multiplex PCR was the method, and the copy in TCRdb shows in-frame clones only, minus some. The sample shows around 150,000 clones, approximately 90% of them seen only once. The material was peripheral blood, obtained on day 0 of AZD1222 vaccination. The receptors derive from an adult in good health.

The CDR3 spells CSVEGGQTSNYGYTF. The CDR3, as DNA: TGCAGCGTTGAAGGGGGACAGACCTCTAACTATGGCTACACCTTC. This chain links TRBV29-1 with TRBJ1-2; 7 bases align to TRBD1. This CDR3 is 15 amino acids long. The J segment lost 0 bases and the V segment lost 1 base, leaving 5 bases of the junction unmatched. Germline V lookup: CDR1 SQVTM, CDR2 ANQGSEA.

The chain recombines TRBV30 with TRBJ1-6, with D uncertain. The CDR3 consists of 15 residues. Germline V gene lookup returns CDR1 GTSNPN and CDR2 SVGIG (reference sequence). The germline V and J ends were trimmed by 2 bases and 0 bases, with 8 bases remaining between them. This CDR3 is CAWSSGSSYNSPLHF. The CDR3 DNA is TGTGCCTGGAGTTCGGGGAGCTCCTATAATTCACCCCTCCACTTT. Supplemented by reference TRBV30 and TRBJ1-6, the full variable domain reads SQTIHQWPATLVQPVGSPLSLECTVEGTSNPNLYWYRQAAGRGLQLLFYSVGIGQISSEVPQNLSASRPQDRQFILSSKKLLLSDSGFYLCAWSSGSSYNSPLHFGNGTRLTVT.

The rearrangement links TRBV19 to TRBJ1-5, with no clear D. Germline V lookup: CDR1 LNHDA, CDR2 SQIVND (reference sequence). The CDR3 length is 14 residues. With 3 bases removed from V and 3 bases from J, the gap between germline ends came to 9 bases. Written as DNA, the CDR3 is TGTGCCAGTAGTATTGGGCAATACAATCAGCCCCAGCATTTT. It is translated as CASSIGQYNQPQHF.

This clone was detected only once. This chain joins TRBV7-9 and TRBJ2-1, with TRBD2 matching over 13 bases. The CDR3 consists of 17 residues. Trimming took 1 base from V and 6 from J; bases not matched to a gene: 6. Germline CDR1 reads SEHNR; CDR2 reads FQNEAQ (reference sequence). In DNA form, the CDR3 reads TGTGCCAGCAGCTTAGGGGGACTAGCGGGGTTAGGCAATGAGCAGTTCTTC. Residues: CASSLGGLAGLGNEQFF.

A single count supports this clone. The chain combines TRBV9 with TRBJ1-1; a weak D match, TRBD1 (6 bases). Germline CDR1 SGDLS, CDR2 YYNGEE. CDR3 length: 15 residues. V shed 0 bases and J shed 1 base, with 10 bases lying between them. CDR3 sequence: CASSVVGGPNTEAFF. In DNA form, the CDR3 reads TGTGCCAGCAGCGTAGTAGGGGGGCCGAACACTGAAGCTTTCTTT.

The V gene is TRBV24-1, the J gene TRBJ2-5; D uncertain. This CDR3 is built from 12 residues. Trimming removed 1 base from V and 5 bases from J, with 4 bases in between. CDR1 is KGHDR, CDR2 SFDVKD, per germline. The CDR3 spells CATSDFDETQYF. CDR3 DNA: TGTGCCACCAGTGATTTCGACGAGACCCAGTACTTC.

The V and J genes are TRBV4-1 and TRBJ2-1; 8 bases map to TRBD2. Trimming took 6 bases from V and 8 from J; bases not matched to a gene: 12. In germline, CDR1 is MGHRA, CDR2 YSYEKL. The CDR3 has 15 amino acids. The CDR3 DNA is TGCGCCAGCAGTCGACTTCCCGGGGGGGCCTATGAGCAGTTCTTC. Protein product: CASSRLPGGAYEQFF.

This chain connects TRBV19 to TRBJ2-1; 10 bases agree with TRBD2. J was trimmed by 2 bases and V by 7 bases; bases with no gene match: 23. The CDR3 covers 21 residues. Germline V gives CDR1 LNHDA, CDR2 SQIVND (reference sequence). CDR3 bases: TGTGCCAGTACCTCCGACAGGGTTGCTAGCGGGGGTCTCAGACCCTACAATGAGCAGTTCTTC. Protein: CASTSDRVASGGLRPYNEQFF.

This clone appeared a few times. The CDR3 DNA reads TGTGCCAGCAGCAGACAGGGCTTGGGGGATCAGCCCCAGCATTTT. This gives the protein CASSRQGLGDQPQHF. The chain employs TRBV6-5 and TRBJ1-5, with 7 positions matching TRBD1. The CDR3 consists of 15 residues. Unmatched junction bases numbered 10, after V lost 6 bases and J lost 5 bases. From germline, CDR1 is MNHEY and CDR2 SVGAGI.

The CDR3 DNA reads TGTGCCACCAGTGATTTACGAGGACAGGGGGGAGCTAGCACAGATACGCAGTATTTT. It encodes CATSDLRGQGGASTDTQYF. The chain has TRBV24-1 and TRBJ2-3, with 10 bases that match TRBD1. J lost 0 bases, V lost 1 base, and 9 bases had no gene match. Per germline, CDR1 KGHDR and CDR2 SFDVKD. The length of the CDR3 is 19 residues.

The CDR3 region is CASSRATGLNSPLHF. In nucleotides, the CDR3 is TGTGCCAGCAGCCGCGCCACAGGGCTAAATTCACCCCTCCACTTT. The chain is built from TRBV7-9 and TRBJ1-6; D possibly corresponds to TRBD1 (6 bases). CDR1 and CDR2 from the germline V gene are SEHNR and FQNEAQ (reference sequence). The CDR3 covers 15 residues. V lost 5 bases to trimming and J lost 7 bases, with 15 bases between them.

V usage is TRBV11-3 and J usage is TRBJ2-1; the D gene is possibly TRBD2 (5 bases). The V gene's germline CDR1 is SGHNT and CDR2 YENEEA. Trimming cost V 0 bases and J 9 bases, with 15 bases left between them. The CDR3 length is 15 residues. CDR3 protein: CASSLEGPPRGEQFF. In nucleotides, the CDR3 is TGTGCCAGCAGCTTAGAGGGCCCCCCTCGGGGTGAGCAGTTCTTC.

A few counts support this clone. This sample includes further DNA sequences coding for the same CDR3. The chain is built from TRBV5-4 and TRBJ1-1, with a possible D match to TRBD1 (5 bases). The germline V gene encodes CDR1 SGHNT and CDR2 YYREEE (reference sequence). The CDR3 totals 13 residues. The ends were cut back, 4 bases at V and 1 base at J, with 8 bases in the middle. DNA for the CDR3: TGTGCCAGCAGCCCGGGGGGGAACACTGAAGCTTTCTTT. Translated, it gives CASSPGGNTEAFF.

This chain links TRBV11-3 with TRBJ2-5; a possible D gene is TRBD2 (7 bases). In germline, CDR1 is SGHNT, CDR2 YENEEA. The V gene lost 1 base and the J gene lost 0 bases, with 15 bases spanning the gap. CDR3 length: 17 amino acids. The CDR3 DNA follows: TGTGCCAGCAGCTTAGGAGGGGGGGGGCGGAACCAAGAGACCCAGTACTTC. Its protein is CASSLGGGGRNQETQYF.

The V call is TRBV24-1, the J call TRBJ2-3, with D possibly called TRBD1 or TRBD2 (6 bases each). The V gene lost 8 bases and the J gene lost 1 base, with 15 bases spanning the gap. The V gene's germline CDR1 is KGHDR and CDR2 SFDVKD. There are 15 residues in the CDR3. The CDR3 sequence is CATTGAGGGTDTQYF. DNA for the CDR3: TGTGCCACCACGGGGGCCGGGGGCGGCACAGATACGCAGTATTTT.

The V call is TRBV9, the J call TRBJ1-2; the match to TRBD1 covers 7 bases. The V gene end was trimmed by 5 bases and the J gene end by 5 bases; junction bases not matched to a gene: 9. The V gene's germline CDR1 is SGDLS and CDR2 YYNGEE. CDR3 size: 14 residues. CDR3 nucleotides: TGTGCCAGCAGTCCAGAGACAGGGTGGTATGGCTACACCTTC. Translation: CASSPETGWYGYTF.

In DNA form, the CDR3 reads TGTGCCAGCAGTGAGAACCTCATTCCAGGATTCAACTATGGCTACACCTTC. Its protein is CASSENLIPGFNYGYTF. The chain is built from TRBV6-4 and TRBJ1-2; no clear D. The germline V and J ends were trimmed by 3 bases and 2 bases, with 19 bases remaining between them. Germline CDR1 and CDR2: MRHNA and SNTAGT. The CDR3 runs to 17 residues.

The chain uses TRBV15 and TRBJ1-5; TRBD1 matches 8 bases. The CDR3 runs 15 residues. CDR1 LNHNV and CDR2 YYDKDF come from the germline V gene (reference sequence). V lost 1 base and J lost 10; bases outside the gene matches: 9. The CDR3 DNA sequence: TGTGCCACCAGCAGAGTTGCAGGGGGCGTTGACCCCCAGCATTTT. This translates into CATSRVAGGVDPQHF.